The T cell receptor (beta chain) described here comes from a study of blood T cell repertoires in COVID-19 (TCRdb year 2020). Describing the broader study: The collaborator samples originated in the United States, Italy and Spain and spanned the acute and convalescent phases of COVID-19. The material from the prospective study consisted of cDNA or gDNA derived from T cells, B-cell-depleted T cells, or PBMCs. Subjects who had been exposed to COVID-19, were actively infected with it, or had recovered from it provided the deeply sampled blood TCRbeta repertoires that made up the dataset. A freely available public database, intended as a resource for researchers studying the immune response to SARS-CoV-2, is where the repertoires were released. Samples were obtained from the ongoing ImmuneRACE study (first 160 participants) and from roughly 1,300 subjects provided by 6 global collaborators. Sample metadata almost always included a de-identified subject ID, COVID-19 status, age in years and sex. HLA class I and class II types, where available, came from metadata supplied by the sample provider rather than from assay-based typing.

From the cysteine up to the phenylalanine, the CDR3 has a length of 12 residues. Solely the CDR3 DNA is kept, with 36 bases framed from the first base. The germline V gene (reference sequence) specifies LGHDT as CDR1 and YNNKEL as CDR2. V is trimmed back by 6 bases and J by 15 bases, and the junction contains 5 bases that no gene match accounts for. Study-wide conclusions, independent of this receptor: The quantity of clinical and demographic metadata differed by source and by participant and was supplied without curation.

As for this clone: Its antigen specificity is not known. It has no much larger one-base neighbor in the sample; base qualities were not kept.

TCRbeta CDR3 regions were amplified from genomic DNA by means of the immunoSEQ Assay, a bias-controlled multiplex PCR. Under the source paper's analysis protocol: The number of nucleated cells in each sample was estimated from the amplification of reference gene primers within the assay. Sequence reads were collapsed and filtered to measure the absolute abundance of every unique TCRbeta CDR3 rearrangement. For each sample, productive Simpson clonality was calculated as the square root of Simpson's diversity index over productive rearrangements. Drawn from immuneACCESS, this table holds only the in-frame rearrangements with V and J called that TCRdb kept. Clones are partly lost; checked studies trace under half to an unresolved V gene and leave the rest unexplained. V and J calls and clone size are those listed in that table; D and trimming were worked out from the DNA. The sample table records about 240,000 clones; roughly 88% of these occur just once. The ten top clones hold 12% of the sample.

Collaborating institutions collected whole blood in K2EDTA tubes following their own protocols. For TCRbeta analysis, collaborator samples were shipped as frozen whole blood, as isolated PBMCs, or as DNA extracted from either sample type. The chain was built from TRBV3-1 (or the pseudogene TRBV3-2) and TRBJ1-6, and TRBD1 matches 10 of the central bases. The sample was peripheral blood. The TCR comes from an older man with acute or convalescent COVID-19. The bases are TGTGCCAGCAGTTCGCGGGACAGGGGCCTCCACTTT. This encodes CASSSRDRGLHF.